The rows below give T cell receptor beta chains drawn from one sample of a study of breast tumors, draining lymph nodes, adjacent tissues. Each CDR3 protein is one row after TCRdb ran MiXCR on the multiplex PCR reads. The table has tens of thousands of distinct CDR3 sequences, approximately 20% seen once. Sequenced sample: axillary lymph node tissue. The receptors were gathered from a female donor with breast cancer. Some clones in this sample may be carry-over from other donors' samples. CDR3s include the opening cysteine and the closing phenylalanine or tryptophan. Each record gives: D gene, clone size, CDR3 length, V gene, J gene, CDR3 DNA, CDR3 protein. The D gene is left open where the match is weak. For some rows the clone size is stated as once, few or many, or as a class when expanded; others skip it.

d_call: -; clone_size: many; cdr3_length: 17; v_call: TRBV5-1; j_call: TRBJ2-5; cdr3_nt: TGCGCCAGCAGCTTGCTCGCCGGTGGACCTAAGGGAGAGACCCAGTACTTC; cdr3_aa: CASSLLAGGPKGETQYF
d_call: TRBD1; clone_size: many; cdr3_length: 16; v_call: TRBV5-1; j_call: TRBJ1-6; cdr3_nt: TGCGCCAGCAGCAGAGGTTCCGGGACAGGGGATTCACCCCTCCACTTT; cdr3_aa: CASSRGSGTGDSPLHF
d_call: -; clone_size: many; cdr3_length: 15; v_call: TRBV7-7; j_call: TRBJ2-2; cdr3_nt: TGTGCTAGCAGCCCGGCGGGGCTGAACACCGGGGAGCTGTTTTTT; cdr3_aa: CASSPAGLNTGELFF
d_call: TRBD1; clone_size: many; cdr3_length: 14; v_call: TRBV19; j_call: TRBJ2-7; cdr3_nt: TGTGCCAGTAGTGCTCGACAGGGGGCGCGGGAGCAGTACTTC; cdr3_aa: CASSARQGAREQYF
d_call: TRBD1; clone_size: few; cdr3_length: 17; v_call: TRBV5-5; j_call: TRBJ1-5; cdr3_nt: TGTGCCAGCAGCGACCGGGACAGGGCCTATAGCAATCAGCCCCAGCATTTT; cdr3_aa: CASSDRDRAYSNQPQHF
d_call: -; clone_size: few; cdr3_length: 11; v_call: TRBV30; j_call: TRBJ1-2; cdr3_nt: TGTGCCTGGAGTCCTGGCTCCTTCTACTCCTTC; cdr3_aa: CAWSPGSFYSF
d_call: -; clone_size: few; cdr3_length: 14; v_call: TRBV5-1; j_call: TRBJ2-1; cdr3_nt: TGCGCCAGCAGCTTGGGGGCCCCCGGGGGTGAGCAGTTCTTC; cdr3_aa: CASSLGAPGGEQFF
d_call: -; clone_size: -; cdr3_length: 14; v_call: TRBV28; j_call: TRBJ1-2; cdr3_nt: TGTGCCAGCAGCCTAAGGACGGTGGTGGGGGGCTACACCTTC; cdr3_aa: CASSLRTVVGGYTF
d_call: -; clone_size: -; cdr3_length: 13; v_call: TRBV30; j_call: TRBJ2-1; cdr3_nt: TGTGCCGGTTACAGAACCTCCTACAATGAGCAGTTCTTC; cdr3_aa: CAGYRTSYNEQFF
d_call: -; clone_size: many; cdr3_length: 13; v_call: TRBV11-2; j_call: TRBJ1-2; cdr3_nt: TGTGCCAGCAGCTTTGGGGGGGTGGGGGGCTACACCTTC; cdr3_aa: CASSFGGVGGYTF
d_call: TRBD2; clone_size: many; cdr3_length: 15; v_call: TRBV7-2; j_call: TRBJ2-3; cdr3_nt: TGTGCCAGCAGCCCCCGGACTAGCGGCACAGATACGCAGTATTTT; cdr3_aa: CASSPRTSGTDTQYF